The 19 T cell receptor beta chains given below trace back to one sample, sequenced in a study of T-cell reconstitution after alpha-beta-depleted transplantation in children. Molecular barcoding with unique molecular identifiers was used for the TCRbeta library. Using its own MiXCR run on the PCR reads, TCRdb lists one record per CDR3 protein. Of about 120,000 distinct CDR3 sequences in the sample, approximately 22% were seen once. Specimen: PBMCs, mostly from graft donor cells, collected 180 days after TCRalphabeta/CD19-depleted stem cell transplant. These TCRs come from a male patient between 2 and 15 years old who had a stem cell transplant for chronic granulomatous disease, so the T cells may come from the graft donor.

This clonotype was counted many times. The chain has TRBV12-3 or TRBV12-4 and TRBJ1-2, with 12 bases that match TRBD1. Trimming at V came to 3 bases and at J to 0 bases, leaving 14 bases not matched to a gene. CDR3 length: 20 residues. The DNA for the CDR3 is TGTGCCAGCAGTTTGTACGTAAAGGGGACAGGGGGCGAGACTAACTATGGCTACACCTTC. This encodes CASSLYVKGTGGETNYGYTF.

The V gene is TRBV15, the J gene TRBJ2-1; no reliable D call. The germline V gene has CDR1 LNHNV and CDR2 YYDKDF (reference sequence). The CDR3 totals 17 residues. V dropped 1 base and J dropped 6 bases, with 19 bases sitting between them. CDR3 amino acids: CATSRVATPGTGNEQFF. CDR3 in DNA: TGTGCCACCAGCAGAGTGGCCACCCCGGGTACTGGCAATGAGCAGTTCTTC.

At least ten counts were recorded for this clonotype. The chain is built from TRBV12-3 or TRBV12-4 and TRBJ1-2; D not certain. This CDR3 contains 13 residues. The germline V and J ends were trimmed by 1 base and 6 bases, with 9 bases remaining between them. CDR3 bases: TGTGCCAGCAGTTTAGGAAGGTTGGATGGCTACACCTTC. Protein: CASSLGRLDGYTF.

The rearrangement links TRBV5-1 to TRBJ2-1; 9 bases map to TRBD1. The CDR3 is made up of 14 amino acids. With V trimmed by 4 bases and J by 8 bases, 7 bases remained unmatched. The V gene's germline CDR1 is SGHRS and CDR2 YFSETQ. Written as DNA, the CDR3 is TGCGCCAGCAGCACGGGACAGGGTTTGGATGAGCAGTTCTTC. This translates into CASSTGQGLDEQFF.

The chain has TRBV7-2 and TRBJ2-7; D is tentatively TRBD1 or TRBD2 (6 bases each). Germline V lookup: CDR1 SGHTA, CDR2 FQGNSA. The length of the CDR3 is 13 residues. Trimming pared 1 base from V and 6 bases from J, leaving 10 bases between. The chain's CDR3 is CASSLDSGAEQYF. The CDR3 DNA reads as TGTGCCAGCAGCTTAGATTCGGGGGCCGAGCAGTACTTC.

This clonotype was found a few times. The chain links TRBV7-2 to TRBJ2-3, with a weak D call TRBD2 (6 bases). Germline assignment: CDR1 SGHTA and CDR2 FQGNSA. This CDR3 spans 13 amino acids. Trimming left V 4 bases short and J 6 bases short, with 11 bases between. This CDR3 reads CASSSGRRDTQYF. The CDR3, as DNA: TGTGCCAGCAGCTCAGGGAGGCGTGATACGCAGTATTTT.

This clonotype was seen repeatedly, ten times or more. The CDR3 spells CASSRQAGLETQYF. The CDR3 DNA reads TGTGCCAGCAGCCGGCAGGCAGGGTTGGAGACCCAGTACTTC. The rearrangement joins TRBV4-2 to TRBJ2-5, with D perhaps matching TRBD1 (5 bases). Germline V lookup: CDR1 LGHNA, CDR2 YNFKEQ. Trimming removed 4 bases from V and 5 bases from J, with 14 bases in between. This CDR3 region has 14 residues.

This clonotype was observed at least ten times. V gene TRBV4-3 combines with J gene TRBJ1-2; weak D call: TRBD1 (6 bases). Germline values: CDR1 LGHNA, CDR2 YSLEER. V lost 0 bases and J lost 3, with 11 bases in between. The CDR3 has 15 amino acids. This CDR3 reads CASSQEKGGDYGYTF. CDR3 nucleotides: TGCGCCAGCAGCCAAGAAAAGGGGGGGGACTATGGCTACACCTTC.

This clonotype occurred a few times. The CDR3 is CASHARGTNLQNIQYF. CDR3 coding DNA: TGTGCCAGTCACGCCAGGGGGACAAATCTCCAAAACATTCAGTACTTC. The chain couples TRBV5-3 to TRBJ2-4, with 7 bases that match TRBD1. TRBV5-3 is marked as an open reading frame, function uncertain. V dropped 8 bases and J dropped 5; count of bases not matched to a gene: 16. There are 16 residues in the CDR3.

This chain joins TRBV6-5 and TRBJ2-1; 9 nucleotides line up with TRBD1. J lost 8 bases, V lost 2 bases, and 4 bases had no gene match. The germline CDR1 and CDR2 sequences are MNHEY and SVGAGI. CDR3 size: 14 residues. CDR3: CASSYKDRGYEQFF. The CDR3 DNA reads as TGTGCCAGCAGTTACAAGGACAGGGGCTATGAGCAGTTCTTC.

There are many counts of this clonotype. The chain has TRBV5-1 and TRBJ2-1, with TRBD2 matching over 16 bases. The V gene's germline CDR1 is SGHRS and CDR2 YFSETQ. This CDR3 has 19 residues. V lost 4 bases, J lost 3 bases, and 10 bases stayed unmatched. The CDR3 here is CASSAGLAGGPQYYNEQFF. DNA of the CDR3: TGCGCCAGCAGCGCGGGACTAGCGGGAGGGCCTCAATACTACAATGAGCAGTTCTTC.

About this clonotype itself: Being one base from a much bigger clone, this may be a read error. In nucleotides, the CDR3 is TGCAGTGCTAGGGACCTGAACTATGGCGACACCTTC. Translated: CSARDLNYGDTF. V gene TRBV20-1 combines with J gene TRBJ1-2; no reliable D call. The CDR3 is made up of 12 amino acids. Germline V gives CDR1 DFQATT, CDR2 SNEGSKA (reference sequence).

This clonotype was recorded once. The chain combines TRBV5-5 with TRBJ2-5; 13 bases are a match to TRBD2. The V gene end was trimmed by 0 bases and the J gene end by 2 bases; junction bases not matched to a gene: 4. This CDR3 contains 17 residues. CDR1 is SGHKS, CDR2 YYEKEE, per germline (reference sequence). The CDR3 loop is CASSLVRLAGGQETQYF. The CDR3 DNA sequence: TGTGCCAGCAGCTTGGTCCGACTAGCGGGGGGTCAAGAGACCCAGTACTTC.

V usage is TRBV6-5 and J usage is TRBJ2-1; 9 positions agree with TRBD1. Germline CDR1 MNHEY, CDR2 SVGAGI. The V and J ends lost 10 bases and 0 bases, in that order; junction bases with no gene match: 7. CDR3 length equals 15 residues. The CDR3 DNA is TGTGCCACGGGACGGGACAGGGACTCCTACAATGAGCAGTTCTTC. This codes for CATGRDRDSYNEQFF.

This clonotype occurred a few times. The genes are TRBV20-1 and TRBJ2-7; 7 bases map to TRBD2. With V trimmed by 3 bases and J by 3 bases, 8 bases remained unmatched. This CDR3 is built from 14 residues. Per germline, CDR1 DFQATT and CDR2 SNEGSKA (reference sequence). The CDR3: CSASGGDFFYEQYF. The CDR3 nucleotides are TGCAGTGCTAGTGGGGGGGACTTTTTCTACGAGCAGTACTTC.

This clonotype occurred many times. This sequence joins TRBV6-4 and TRBJ1-1; D ambiguous. The CDR3 runs 14 residues. CDR1 and CDR2 from the germline V gene are MRHNA and SNTAGT. V lost 6 bases to trimming and J lost 7 bases, with 18 bases between them. DNA of the CDR3: TGTGCCAGCAGGCGGGAAGGGCCCCTGGGTGAAGCTTTCTTT. Its protein is CASRREGPLGEAFF.

This clonotype showed up many times. The chain links TRBV5-5 to TRBJ2-5; 7 bases match TRBD2. The V gene end was trimmed by 3 bases and the J gene end by 2 bases; junction bases not matched to a gene: 4. The CDR3 has 14 residues. Germline loops: CDR1 SGHKS, CDR2 YYEKEE (reference sequence). The CDR3 sequence is CASSSPAGQETQYF. The CDR3, as DNA: TGTGCCAGCAGCTCTCCAGCGGGGCAAGAGACCCAGTACTTC.

This clonotype has a count of ten or more. The J gene is TRBJ2-5, the V gene TRBV20-1, with TRBD2 matching 7 bases. CDR3 size: 14 residues. Germline CDR1 and CDR2: DFQATT and SNEGSKA (reference sequence). V was pared by 3 bases and J by 2 bases, with 6 bases of the junction left unmatched. The CDR3 sequence: CSASRDYRQETQYF. The CDR3 nucleotides are TGCAGTGCTAGTAGGGACTACAGGCAAGAGACCCAGTACTTC.

V usage is TRBV7-7 and J usage is TRBJ2-2; 7 bases line up with TRBD1. The trim removed 5 bases at V and 2 bases at J, leaving 2 bases unmatched. Germline V lookup: CDR1 SSHAT, CDR2 FNYEAQ (reference sequence). CDR3 size: 14 residues. Here the CDR3 DNA reads TGTGCCAGCAGCGGGACAGCTAACACCGGGGAGCTGTTTTTT. This gives the protein CASSGTANTGELFF. The complete variable domain, with remaining parts taken from reference TRBV7-7 and TRBJ2-2, reads GAGVSQSPRYKVTKRGQDVTLRCDPISSHATLYWYQQALGQGPEFLTYFNYEAQPDKSGLPSDRFSAERPEGSISTLTIQRTEQRDSAMYRCASSGTANTGELFFGEGSRLTVL.